The 14 T cell receptor beta chains presented below share a single source sample, sequenced in a study of blood T cell repertoires in COVID-19. Only in-frame clones appear in the TCRdb table, and some are missing; sequencing was by immunoSEQ multiplex PCR. The table lists roughly 150,000 clones, 75% to 85% of them singletons. Sequenced sample: peripheral blood. The receptor source for this set is a woman aged 50 to 60 with acute or convalescent COVID-19.

The rearrangement links TRBV5-6 to TRBJ1-2; D ambiguous. This CDR3 is 13 amino acids long. CDR1 SGHDT and CDR2 YYEEEE come from the germline V gene. Between the trimmed V and J ends, which lost 2 bases and 2 bases, there was a span of 7 bases. As DNA, the CDR3 is TGTGCCAGCAGCTTTGGGCAGAACTATGGCTACACCTTC. It encodes CASSFGQNYGYTF.

V gene TRBV28 combines with J gene TRBJ1-2; D is undetermined. This CDR3 comprises 10 residues. V gave up 5 bases and J gave up 8 bases, with 6 bases separating them. CDR1 is MDHEN and CDR2 is SYDVKM in the germline V gene. CDR3 sequence (DNA): TGTGCCAGCAGTCAGAAAGGCTACACCTTC. Amino acids: CASSQKGYTF.

The chain couples TRBV5-1 to TRBJ2-3, with D uncertain. V was pared by 4 bases and J by 2 bases, with 11 bases between. Germline CDR1 and CDR2: SGHRS and YFSETQ. This CDR3 region has 14 residues. The CDR3 region is CASSQSSTTDTQYF. For the CDR3, the DNA is TGCGCCAGCAGCCAATCTTCTACCACAGATACGCAGTATTTT. Full variable domain (outside the CDR3, taken from reference TRBV5-1 and TRBJ2-3): KAGVTQTPRYLIKTRGQQVTLSCSPISGHRSVSWYQQTPGQGLQFLFEYFSETQRNKGNFPGRFSGRQFSNSRSEMNVSTLELGDSALYLCASSQSSTTDTQYFGPGTRLTVL.

The chain carries TRBV9 and TRBJ2-3; TRBD1 might be the D (5 bases). Per the germline V gene, CDR1 is SGDLS and CDR2 is YYNGEE. Trimming stripped 4 bases from V and 6 bases from J, with 18 bases between. The CDR3 is 15 residues long. The DNA of the CDR3 is TGTGCCAGCAGCCCCTCGAGCCAGGGCCCGGATACGCAGTATTTT. This translates into CASSPSSQGPDTQYF.

This clone was seen more than once but under ten times. The chain has TRBV4-1 and TRBJ1-5; D gene unclear. V lost 1 base and J lost 6, with 7 bases in between. Germline V gives CDR1 MGHRA, CDR2 YSYEKL. The CDR3 covers 13 residues. CDR3 DNA sequence: TGCGCCAGCAGCCAAGGGACTCGTCAGCCCCAGCATTTT. The encoded protein is CASSQGTRQPQHF.

The chain joins TRBV4-2 to TRBJ2-5, with 7 bases matching TRBD1. CDR1 LGHNA and CDR2 YNFKEQ come from the germline V gene. With V trimmed by 3 bases and J by 5 bases, 9 bases remained unmatched. The CDR3 sequence is 15 residues long. The CDR3 here is CASSHQQGRAETQYF. DNA of the CDR3: TGTGCCAGCAGCCATCAACAGGGGCGAGCGGAGACCCAGTACTTC.

This sequence joins TRBV6-5 and TRBJ2-5; D possibly corresponds to TRBD1 (5 bases). This CDR3 comprises 14 residues. Germline V gene data show CDR1 as MNHEY and CDR2 as SVGAGI. V lost 8 bases to trimming and J lost 1 base, with 14 bases between them. CDR3 bases: TGTGCCAGCGGCCGTGGGGCACTCCAAGAGACCCAGTACTTC. Its translation: CASGRGALQETQYF.

V gene TRBV3-1 (or the pseudogene TRBV3-2) combines with J gene TRBJ1-6, with D uncertain. The germline V gene encodes CDR1 LGHDT and CDR2 YNNKEL (reference sequence). V lost 0 bases and J lost 4, with 4 bases in between. The CDR3 is made up of 14 amino acids. CDR3 amino acids: CASSQEHYNSPLHF. The CDR3 DNA is TGTGCCAGCAGCCAAGAACATTATAATTCACCCCTCCACTTT.

The chain uses TRBV11-3 and TRBJ2-7; possibly TRBD2 for D (7 bases). V lost 5 bases to trimming and J lost 3 bases, with 14 bases between them. The germline gives CDR1 SGHNT, CDR2 YENEEA. This CDR3 contains 14 residues. This chain's CDR3 is CASSPRGGLYEQYF. The CDR3 coding sequence is TGTGCCAGCAGCCCAAGGGGGGGGCTCTACGAGCAGTACTTC. Supplemented by reference TRBV11-3 and TRBJ2-7, the full variable domain reads EAGVVQSPRYKIIEKKQPVAFWCNPISGHNTLYWYLQNLGQGPELLIRYENEEAVDDSQLPKDRFSAERLKGVDSTLKIQPAELGDSAVYLCASSPRGGLYEQYFGPGTRLTVT.

V is TRBV4-2 and J is TRBJ2-2, with 8 bases matching TRBD2. The CDR3 has 17 amino acids. V gave up 1 base and J gave up 0 bases; unmatched junction bases: 4. CDR1 LGHNA and CDR2 YNFKEQ come from the germline V gene. CDR3 DNA sequence: TGTGCCAGCAGCCAAGGATTGCGGGGGGCGAACACCGGGGAGCTGTTTTTT. This gives the protein CASSQGLRGANTGELFF.

The rearrangement links TRBV7-7 to TRBJ2-7; 10 bases are shared with TRBD1. Looked up from germline, CDR1 is SSHAT and CDR2 is FNYEAQ (reference sequence). Losses at the gene ends were 3 bases for V and 2 bases for J; bases not matched to a gene: 1. There are 14 residues in the CDR3. The CDR3 nucleotides are TGTGCCAGCAGCTTGGGGACAGGGGCCTACGAGCAGTACTTC. It yields the protein CASSLGTGAYEQYF. The full variable domain, rest sourced from reference TRBV7-7 and TRBJ2-7, is GAGVSQSPRYKVTKRGQDVTLRCDPISSHATLYWYQQALGQGPEFLTYFNYEAQPDKSGLPSDRFSAERPEGSISTLTIQRTEQRDSAMYRCASSLGTGAYEQYFGPGTRLTVT.

This clone occurred a few times. The chain couples TRBV4-3 to TRBJ1-1; TRBD1 matches at 7 bases. CDR1 LGHNA and CDR2 YSLEER come from the germline V gene. This CDR3 has 16 residues. The J segment lost 5 bases and the V segment lost 5 bases, leaving 14 bases of the junction unmatched. CDR3 residues: CASSYGQVNTPTEAFF. In DNA form, the CDR3 reads TGCGCCAGCAGCTACGGACAGGTTAATACCCCGACTGAAGCTTTCTTT.

Concerning this clone: The junction shows a germline mismatch at one end, possibly a read error. J is TRBJ2-1 and V is TRBV9, with 10 bases fitting TRBD2. Germline V gene lookup returns CDR1 SGDLS and CDR2 YYNGEE. The CDR3 loop spans 15 amino acids. The CDR3 coding sequence is TGTGCCAGCAGCGTAGGAGCGGGGGGGTACAGTGAGCAGTTCTTC. It translates to CASSVGAGGYSEQFF.

The J gene is TRBJ2-7, the V gene TRBV18; no firm D call. The germline V gene has CDR1 KGHSH and CDR2 LQKENI. The germline V and J ends were trimmed by 0 bases and 4 bases, with 10 bases remaining between them. The CDR3 is 14 amino acids. The CDR3 sequence is CASSPPSQAYEQYF. The CDR3 DNA sequence: TGTGCCAGCTCACCACCCTCGCAGGCTTACGAGCAGTACTTC.